Given below is one T cell receptor (beta chain) in context. The sample belongs to a study of blood T cell repertoires in COVID-19. About the research overall: Acute and convalescent COVID-19 samples came from the United States, Italy and Spain. The analysed material was cDNA or gDNA that came from T cells, B-cell-depleted T cells, or PBMCs.

In the original analysis: Quantification of nucleated cells was approximated via reference gene primer amplification. The method was immunoSEQ multiplex PCR; TCRdb's version includes in-frame clones alone and lacks a portion of them. That table gives V, J and clone size, and the DNA gave D and trimming. The sample holds around 260,000 clones; roughly 90% are singletons and the top ten take around 0.67%. This CDR3 has 13 amino acids. Losses at the gene ends were 8 bases for V and 4 bases for J; bases not matched to a gene: 7. The sequence came from a human donor in a cohort sampled during active COVID-19. The rearrangement joins TRBV12-3 or TRBV12-4 to TRBJ1-1; TRBD1 aligns across 7 bases. The sequencing sample was made of peripheral blood. CDR3 in amino acids: CASSPDRLTEAFF. The CDR3 DNA reads TGTGCCAGCTCACCGGACAGGCTCACTGAAGCTTTCTTT.